A single sample gave rise to the 13 T cell receptor beta chains below, sequenced in a study of tumor and adjacent non-tumor tissue in lung cancer. TCRbeta libraries were built with three rounds of nested PCR, modified from ARM-PCR. TCRdb redid the calling of the multiplex PCR reads with MiXCR, one entry per CDR3 protein. Altogether tens of thousands of distinct CDR3 sequences are present, over 70% being singletons, with the ten largest covering roughly 12%. No cell sorting was done before RNA was extracted from the tissue. Sequences were obtained from lung tumor tissue. The receptor set was obtained from a woman in her 50s with non-small cell lung cancer.

A few counts support this clonotype. This chain joins TRBV29-1 and TRBJ2-7; 8 nucleotides line up with TRBD1. Germline V lookup: CDR1 SQVTM, CDR2 ANQGSEA. The CDR3 covers 14 residues. J lost 7 bases, V lost 6 bases, and 14 bases had no gene match. The chain's CDR3 is CSVFRTGNGYEQYF. The CDR3 bases are TGCAGCGTGTTCAGGACAGGGAACGGGTATGAGCAGTACTTC.

Notes on this clonotype: Sequence at one end of the junction differs from germline and may be a read error. The chain carries TRBV5-1 and TRBJ2-7, with 8 bases that match TRBD2. The CDR3 extends over 14 amino acids. Per the germline V gene, CDR1 is SGHRS and CDR2 is YFSETQ. DNA of the CDR3: TGCGCCAGCAGTCCCCAGGGTAGCGGGGACGACCAGTACTTC. Translation: CASSPQGSGDDQYF. Looking up the rest from reference TRBV5-1 and TRBJ2-7 gives the full variable domain: KAGVTQTPRYLIKTRGQQVTLSCSPISGHRSVSWYQQTPGQGLQFLFEYFSETQRNKGNFPGRFSGRQFSNSRSEMNVSTLELGDSALYLCASSPQGSGDDQYFGPGTRLTVT.

On this clonotype: At one boundary the junction diverges from the germline segment, which might be a read error. The CDR3 protein is CASRSRQEGSCEQYF. The CDR3 coding sequence is TGTGCCAGCAGATCCCGACAGGAGGGGTCCTGCGAGCAGTACTTT. V is TRBV12-3 or TRBV12-4 and J is TRBJ2-7; possibly TRBD1 or TRBD2 for D (6 bases each). The CDR3 covers 15 residues.

In its sample, this clonotype was seen a few times. The chain links TRBV2 to TRBJ2-1; D gene ambiguous. This CDR3 contains 16 residues. V lost 0 bases to trimming and J lost 0 bases, with 9 bases between them. From germline, CDR1 is SNHLY and CDR2 FYNNEI. The CDR3 loop reads CASSEARRFSYNEQFF. The CDR3 DNA sequence: TGTGCCAGCAGTGAAGCGCGGCGTTTCTCCTACAATGAGCAGTTCTTC. Using reference TRBV2 and TRBJ2-1 for the parts outside the CDR3, the full variable domain is EPEVTQTPSHQVTQMGQEVILRCVPISNHLYFYWYRQILGQKVEFLVSFYNNEISEKSEIFDDQFSVERPDGSNFTLKIRSTKLEDSAMYFCASSEARRFSYNEQFFGPGTRLTVL.

This sequence joins TRBV11-2 and TRBJ2-1, with D possibly being TRBD2 (5 bases). CDR3 length: 13 amino acids. V lost 2 bases and J lost 11, with 13 bases in between. CDR1 and CDR2 (germline): SGHAT, FQNNGV. DNA of the CDR3: TGTGCCAGCAGCTTAAAGCTGAGCGGCAAGCAGTTCTTC. This encodes CASSLKLSGKQFF.

This chain uses TRBV14 with TRBJ1-4; no definite D call. The CDR3 sequence is 14 residues long. Germline V lookup: CDR1 SGHDN, CDR2 FVKESK. The CDR3 region is CVSSQDRAERKLFF. The CDR3 DNA reads as TGTGTCAGTAGCCAAGACCGCGCAGAGAGAAAACTGTTTTTT.

This clonotype showed up many times. This chain joins TRBV30 and TRBJ2-6, with 7 bases lining up with TRBD1. Germline CDR1 GTSNPN, CDR2 SVGIG (reference sequence). This CDR3 comprises 15 residues. The ends lost 4 bases at V and 4 bases at J; junction bases unmatched: 7. The CDR3 is CAWKVTGFGANVLTF. In nucleotides, the CDR3 is TGTGCCTGGAAGGTGACAGGGTTCGGGGCCAACGTCCTGACTTTC.

Comment on this clonotype: This may be a read error: a much more frequent sequence differs by one nucleotide. V and J are TRBV7-9 and TRBJ1-2; D is unresolved. The germline V gene encodes CDR1 SEHNR and CDR2 FQNEAQ (reference sequence). The CDR3 sequence is 12 residues long. The CDR3 DNA sequence: TGTGCCTGCAGCTTCCAGCGGGGTGGCTACACCTTC. It translates to CACSFQRGGYTF. The full variable domain, with the rest looked up from reference TRBV7-9 and TRBJ1-2, is DTGVSQNPRHKITKRGQNVTFRCDPISEHNRLYWYRQTLGQGPEFLTYFQNEAQLEKSRLLSDRFSAERPKGSFSTLEIQRTEQGDSAMYLCACSFQRGGYTFGSGTRLTVV.

Regarding this clonotype: Relative to the germline gene, one junction end is altered; a read error may explain this. The V call is TRBV12-3 or TRBV12-4, the J call TRBJ1-1; D is unresolved. The CDR3 has 15 residues. The CDR3 here is CASSVGPGRNTEAFF. The CDR3 DNA is TGCGCCAGCAGCGTCGGGCCCGGGAGGAACACTGAAGCTTTCTTT.

The CDR3 protein is CDSSQGALREQYV. As DNA, the CDR3 is TGTGACAGCAGTCAGGGGGCGTTGCGCGAGCAGTACGTC. The chain is built from TRBV28 and TRBJ2-7, with 8 positions matching TRBD1. Per germline, CDR1 MDHEN and CDR2 SYDVKM. This CDR3 comprises 13 residues.

In regard to this clonotype: The CDR3 end shows no conserved phenylalanine or tryptophan, and so a read error is likely. V and J are TRBV29-1 and TRBJ1-4; a possible D gene is TRBD1 (5 bases). Looked up from germline, CDR1 is SQVTM and CDR2 is ANQGSEA. This CDR3 region has 13 residues. The CDR3 bases are TGCAGCGTTGCTGGGACTTCTAATGAGAAACTGTTTCTT. Translation gives CSVAGTSNEKLFL.

The V call is TRBV12-3 or TRBV12-4, the J call TRBJ1-1; no reliable D call. V shed 6 bases and J shed 7 bases, with 15 bases lying between them. The CDR3 has 13 amino acids. DNA of the CDR3: TGTGCCAGCAGGCTACAGAAGGATATTGAAGCTTTCTTT. It encodes CASRLQKDIEAFF.

This clonotype was detected once. The chain couples TRBV12-3 or TRBV12-4 to TRBJ1-2; no firm D call. V shed 5 bases and J shed 12 bases, with 25 bases lying between them. CDR3 length: 15 residues. The CDR3 region has the DNA TGTGCCAGCAGTCTGATCGGGCGGGTAACTGAGGGCAACACCTTC. The encoded protein is CASSLIGRVTEGNTF.